The present entry profiles one T cell receptor (beta chain) with its context. Its specificity is not known. The data were taken from a study of CD8 T cells in Susac syndrome. Notes on the study in general: The study recognized that its TCR sequencing and HLA analysis covered a relatively small number of individuals.

Losses at the gene ends were 9 bases for V and 1 base for J; bases not matched to a gene: 2. The CDR3 runs to 14 residues. Germline V gives CDR1 KGHDR, CDR2 SFDVKD. RNA in amounts of about 0.5 to 1 ug was reverse transcribed with random hexamers. TCRdb redid the calling of the immunoSEQ multiplex PCR reads with MiXCR, one entry per CDR3 protein. The table shows under 200,000 distinct CDR3 sequences, with about 94% occurring only once. What was sequenced was CD4+ T cells from PBMCs. This TCR came from a human donor with Susac syndrome. The chain recombines TRBV24-1 with TRBJ2-2, with 9 bases aligning to TRBD1. The CDR3, as DNA: TGTGCCACCGGGGGACAGGGGAACACCGGGGAGCTGTTTTTT. Protein sequence: CATGGQGNTGELFF.